The following is a TCR beta chain sequence with its context. There are a few counts of this clone. Its antigen is unknown. No much larger clone exists at a distance of one base, and base qualities are not known. TCRbeta CDR3 regions were amplified from genomic DNA using the immunoSEQ Assay, a bias-controlled multiplex PCR. Turning to the authors' computational methods: The number of nucleated cells in each sample was estimated from the amplification of reference gene primers within the assay. To quantify the absolute abundance of each unique TCRbeta CDR3 rearrangement, sequence reads were collapsed and filtered. For each sample, productive Simpson clonality was calculated by taking the square root of Simpson's diversity index across productive rearrangements. TCRdb re-hosts the immuneACCESS table, in-frame sequences only. Its copies lack some clones; in the studies checked, an unresolved V gene accounts for under half of them, and the cause for the rest is not known. Clone size and the V and J calls come from that table; the DNA yielded D and trimming. The sample table records 65,000 to 80,000 clones; approximately 78% of these occur just once. The ten largest clones represent 20% to 25% of the sample.

V lost 2 bases and J lost 2 bases, and the count of bases not matched to a germline gene is 4. CDR1 SEHNR and CDR2 FQNEAQ were looked up in the germline V gene (reference sequence). The CDR3 covers 15 residues, taking in both the cysteine and the phenylalanine. Just the 45-base CDR3 DNA is kept, in frame starting at base 1. The record originates from a study of blood T cell repertoires in COVID-19 (TCRdb year 2020). Concerning the study at large: Samples from collaborators originated in the United States, Italy and Spain and spanned both the acute and convalescent phases of COVID-19. The prospective study material was composed of cDNA or gDNA derived from T cells, B-cell-depleted T cells, or PBMCs. The dataset comprised deeply sampled blood TCRbeta repertoires from subjects exposed to, actively infected with, or recovered from COVID-19. The repertoires were released in a freely available public database intended as a resource for research on the immune response to SARS-CoV-2. The samples were drawn from two sources: the first 160 participants of the ongoing ImmuneRACE study, and some 1,300 subjects contributed by 6 global collaborators. Nearly every sample came with metadata listing a de-identified subject ID, COVID-19 status, age in years and sex. HLA class I and class II types, where available, came from metadata supplied by the sample provider rather than from assay-based typing.

Beyond this particular receptor, the publication reports: The amount of clinical and demographic metadata varied by source and participant and was provided uncurated.

Whole blood was collected in K2EDTA tubes by collaborating institutions according to the institutions' own protocols. Collaborator samples were shipped for TCRbeta analysis as frozen whole blood, isolated PBMCs, or DNA extracted from either sample type. Sequencing input: peripheral blood. The rearrangement joined TRBV7-9 to TRBJ2-7; TRBD1 aligns with 9 central bases. This TCR was sampled from a human donor in a cohort sampled during active COVID-19. The CDR3 loop reads CASSLLTGGTYEQYF. The base sequence is TGTGCCAGCAGCTTATTGACAGGGGGAACCTACGAGCAGTACTTC.